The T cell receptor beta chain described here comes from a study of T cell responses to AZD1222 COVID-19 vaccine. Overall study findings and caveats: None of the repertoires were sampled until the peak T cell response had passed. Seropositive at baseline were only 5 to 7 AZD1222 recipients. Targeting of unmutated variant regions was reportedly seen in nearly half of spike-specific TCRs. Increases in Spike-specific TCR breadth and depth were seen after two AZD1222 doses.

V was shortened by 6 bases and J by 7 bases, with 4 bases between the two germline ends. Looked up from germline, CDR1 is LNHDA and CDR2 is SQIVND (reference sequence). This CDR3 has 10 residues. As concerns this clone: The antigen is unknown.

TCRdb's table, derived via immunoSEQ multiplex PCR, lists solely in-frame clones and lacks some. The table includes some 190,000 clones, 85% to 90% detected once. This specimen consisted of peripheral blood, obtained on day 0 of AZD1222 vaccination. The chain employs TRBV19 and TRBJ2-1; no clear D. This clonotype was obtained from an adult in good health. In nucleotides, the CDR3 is TGTGCCAGTAGCGGGAATGAGCAGTTCTTC. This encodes CASSGNEQFF.